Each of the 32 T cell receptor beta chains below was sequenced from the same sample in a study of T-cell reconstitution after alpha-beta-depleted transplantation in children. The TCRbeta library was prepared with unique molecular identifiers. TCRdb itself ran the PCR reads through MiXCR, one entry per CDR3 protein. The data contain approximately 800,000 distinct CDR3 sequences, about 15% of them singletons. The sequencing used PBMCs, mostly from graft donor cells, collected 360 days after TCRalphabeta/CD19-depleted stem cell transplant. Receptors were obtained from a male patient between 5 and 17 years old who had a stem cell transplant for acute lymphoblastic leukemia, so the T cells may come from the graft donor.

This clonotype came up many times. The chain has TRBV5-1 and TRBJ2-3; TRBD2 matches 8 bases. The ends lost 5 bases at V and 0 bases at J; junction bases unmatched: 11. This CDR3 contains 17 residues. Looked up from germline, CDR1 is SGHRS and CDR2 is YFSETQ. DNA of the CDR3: TGCGCCAGCAGAAAGAGGGGCCAGCGGGGGAGCACAGATACGCAGTATTTT. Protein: CASRKRGQRGSTDTQYF.

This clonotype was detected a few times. The CDR3 here is CSARRGPYNEQFF. CDR3 DNA: TGCAGTGCTCGGAGGGGCCCCTACAATGAGCAGTTCTTC. This chain connects TRBV20-1 to TRBJ2-1; TRBD2 might be the D (6 bases). The germline V and J ends were trimmed by 5 bases and 2 bases, with 10 bases remaining between them. CDR1 is DFQATT, CDR2 SNEGSKA, per germline (reference sequence). CDR3 size: 13 residues.

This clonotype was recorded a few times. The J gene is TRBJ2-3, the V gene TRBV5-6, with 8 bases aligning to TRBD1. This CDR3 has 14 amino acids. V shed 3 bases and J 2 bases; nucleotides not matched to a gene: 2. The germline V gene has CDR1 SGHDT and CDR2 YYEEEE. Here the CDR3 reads CASSWDRTTDTQYF. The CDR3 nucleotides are TGTGCCAGCAGCTGGGACAGGACCACAGATACGCAGTATTTT. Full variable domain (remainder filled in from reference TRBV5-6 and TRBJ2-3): DAGVTQSPTHLIKTRGQQVTLRCSPKSGHDTVSWYQQALGQGPQFIFQYYEEEERQRGNFPDRFSGHQFPNYSSELNVNALLLGDSALYLCASSWDRTTDTQYFGPGTRLTVL.

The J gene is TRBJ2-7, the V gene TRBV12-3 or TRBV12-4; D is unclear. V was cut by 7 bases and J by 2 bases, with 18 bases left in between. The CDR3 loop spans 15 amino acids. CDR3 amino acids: CASTIGPSIAYEQYF. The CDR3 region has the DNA TGTGCCAGCACCATAGGGCCCTCTATAGCCTACGAGCAGTACTTC.

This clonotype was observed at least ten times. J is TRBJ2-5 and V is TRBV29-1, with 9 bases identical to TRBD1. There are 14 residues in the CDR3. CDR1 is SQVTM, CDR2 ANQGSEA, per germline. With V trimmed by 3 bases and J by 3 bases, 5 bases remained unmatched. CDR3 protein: CSVEAGQGKETQYF. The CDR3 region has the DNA TGCAGCGTTGAGGCGGGACAGGGAAAAGAGACCCAGTACTTC.

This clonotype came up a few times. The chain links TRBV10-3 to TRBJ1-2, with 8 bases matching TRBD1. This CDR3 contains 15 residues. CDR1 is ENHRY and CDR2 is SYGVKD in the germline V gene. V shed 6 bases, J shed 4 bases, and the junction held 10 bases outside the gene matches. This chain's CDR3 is CAISGQGAFLYGYTF. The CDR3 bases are TGTGCCATCAGCGGACAGGGAGCCTTCCTCTATGGCTACACCTTC.

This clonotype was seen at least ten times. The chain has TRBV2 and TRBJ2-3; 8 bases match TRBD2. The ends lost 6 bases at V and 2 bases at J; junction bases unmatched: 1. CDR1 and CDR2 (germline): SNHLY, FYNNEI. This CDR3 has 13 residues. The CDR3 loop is CASRLADTDTQYF. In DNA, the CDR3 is TGTGCCAGCAGACTAGCGGACACAGATACGCAGTATTTT.

The CDR3 protein is CAISEGLAGIRRSYEQYF. CDR3 nucleotides: TGTGCCATCAGTGAGGGACTAGCGGGTATACGCCGCTCCTACGAGCAGTACTTC. The chain carries TRBV10-3 and TRBJ2-7; 11 bases map to TRBD2. Germline CDR1 is ENHRY and CDR2 is SYGVKD. The CDR3 has 18 residues. Trimming took 2 bases from V and 0 from J; bases not matched to a gene: 9.

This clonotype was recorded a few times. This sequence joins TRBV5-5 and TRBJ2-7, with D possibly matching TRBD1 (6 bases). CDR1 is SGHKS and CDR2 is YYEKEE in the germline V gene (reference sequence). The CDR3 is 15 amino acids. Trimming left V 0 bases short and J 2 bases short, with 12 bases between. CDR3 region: CASSLEQGSPYEQYF. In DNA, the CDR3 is TGTGCCAGCAGCTTGGAGCAGGGGAGCCCCTACGAGCAGTACTTC. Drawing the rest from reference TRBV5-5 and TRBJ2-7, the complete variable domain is DAGVTQSPTHLIKTRGQQVTLRCSPISGHKSVSWYQQVLGQGPQFIFQYYEKEERGRGNFPDRFSARQFPNYSSELNVNALLLGDSALYLCASSLEQGSPYEQYFGPGTRLTVT.

The CDR3 nucleotides are TGTGCCAGCAGTGGCAGTGGGACAGGGCCTAATGGCTACACCTTC. Residues: CASSGSGTGPNGYTF. The chain is built from TRBV6-1 and TRBJ1-2, with 9 bases identical to TRBD1. V lost 4 bases, J lost 6 bases, and 9 bases stayed unmatched. Germline loops: CDR1 MNHNS, CDR2 SASEGT. The CDR3 has 15 amino acids.

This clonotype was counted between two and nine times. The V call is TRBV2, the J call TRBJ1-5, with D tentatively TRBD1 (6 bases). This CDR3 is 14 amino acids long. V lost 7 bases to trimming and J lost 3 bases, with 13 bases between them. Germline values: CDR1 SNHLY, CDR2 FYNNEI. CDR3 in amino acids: CASTLGQINQPQHF. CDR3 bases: TGTGCCAGCACCCTCGGACAGATCAATCAGCCCCAGCATTTT. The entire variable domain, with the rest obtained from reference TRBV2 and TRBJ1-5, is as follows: EPEVTQTPSHQVTQMGQEVILRCVPISNHLYFYWYRQILGQKVEFLVSFYNNEISEKSEIFDDQFSVERPDGSNFTLKIRSTKLEDSAMYFCASTLGQINQPQHFGDGTRLSIL.

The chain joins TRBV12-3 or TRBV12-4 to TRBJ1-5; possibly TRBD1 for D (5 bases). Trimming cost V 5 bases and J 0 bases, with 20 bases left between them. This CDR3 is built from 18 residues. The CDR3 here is CASSPLPIRAYSNQPQHF. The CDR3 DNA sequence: TGTGCCAGCAGTCCGCTCCCGATCAGGGCTTATAGCAATCAGCCCCAGCATTTT.

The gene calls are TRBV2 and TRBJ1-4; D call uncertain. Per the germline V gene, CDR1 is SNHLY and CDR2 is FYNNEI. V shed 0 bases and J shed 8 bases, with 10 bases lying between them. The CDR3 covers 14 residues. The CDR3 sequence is CASSEALLGEKLFF. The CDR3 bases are TGTGCCAGCAGTGAAGCGCTTCTGGGGGAAAAACTGTTTTTT.

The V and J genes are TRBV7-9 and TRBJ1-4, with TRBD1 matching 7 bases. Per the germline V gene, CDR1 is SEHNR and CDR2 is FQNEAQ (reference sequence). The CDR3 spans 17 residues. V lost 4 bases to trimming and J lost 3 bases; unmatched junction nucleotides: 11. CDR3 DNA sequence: TGTGCCAGCAGCTCCCGACAGGGAAGGGGCTCTAATGAAAAACTGTTTTTT. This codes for CASSSRQGRGSNEKLFF.

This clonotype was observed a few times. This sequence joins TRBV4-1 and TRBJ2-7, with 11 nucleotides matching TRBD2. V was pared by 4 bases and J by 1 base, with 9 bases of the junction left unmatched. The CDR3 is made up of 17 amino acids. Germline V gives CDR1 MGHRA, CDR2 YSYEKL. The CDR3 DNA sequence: TGCGCCAGCAGCCTCGTTACCGGGACTAGCGGTTCCTACGAGCAGTACTTC. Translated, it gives CASSLVTGTSGSYEQYF.

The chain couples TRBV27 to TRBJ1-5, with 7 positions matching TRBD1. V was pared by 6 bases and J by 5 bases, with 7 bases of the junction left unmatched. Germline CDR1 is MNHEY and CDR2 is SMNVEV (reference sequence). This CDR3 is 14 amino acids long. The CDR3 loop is CASSGQGEDQPQHF. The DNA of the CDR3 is TGTGCCAGCAGCGGCCAGGGGGAGGATCAGCCCCAGCATTTT.

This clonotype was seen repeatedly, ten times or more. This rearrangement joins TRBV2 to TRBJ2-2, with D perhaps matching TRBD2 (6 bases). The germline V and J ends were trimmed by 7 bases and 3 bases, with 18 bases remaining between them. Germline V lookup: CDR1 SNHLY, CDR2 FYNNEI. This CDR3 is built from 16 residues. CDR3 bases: TGTGCCAGCATCCCACGGGACTCTGCATACACCGGGGAGCTGTTTTTT. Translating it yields CASIPRDSAYTGELFF. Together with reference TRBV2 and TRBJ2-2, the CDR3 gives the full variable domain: EPEVTQTPSHQVTQMGQEVILRCVPISNHLYFYWYRQILGQKVEFLVSFYNNEISEKSEIFDDQFSVERPDGSNFTLKIRSTKLEDSAMYFCASIPRDSAYTGELFFGEGSRLTVL.

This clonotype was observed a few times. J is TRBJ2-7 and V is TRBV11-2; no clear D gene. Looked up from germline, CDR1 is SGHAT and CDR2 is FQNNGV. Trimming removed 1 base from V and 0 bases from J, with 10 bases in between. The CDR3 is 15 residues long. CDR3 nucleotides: TGTGCCAGCAGCTTAGCTGGGTCTTCCTCCTACGAGCAGTACTTC. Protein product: CASSLAGSSSYEQYF.

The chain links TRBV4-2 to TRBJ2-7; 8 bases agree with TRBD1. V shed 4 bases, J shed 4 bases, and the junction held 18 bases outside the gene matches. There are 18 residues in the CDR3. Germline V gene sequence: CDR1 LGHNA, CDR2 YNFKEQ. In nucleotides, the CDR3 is TGTGCCAGCAGCCCCCAGAGTGGGCGGCGGACAGGGACATACGAGCAGTACTTC. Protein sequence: CASSPQSGRRTGTYEQYF.

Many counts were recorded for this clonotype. The CDR3 region has the DNA TGCAGTGCTAGCCTAGCCAGGGGGTACTCCTACAATGAGCAGTTCTTC. Translation gives CSASLARGYSYNEQFF. This chain joins TRBV20-1 and TRBJ2-1; TRBD1 matches 7 bases. The CDR3 spans 16 residues. The germline V gene has CDR1 DFQATT and CDR2 SNEGSKA (reference sequence). The V gene end was trimmed by 3 bases and the J gene end by 0 bases; junction bases not matched to a gene: 8.

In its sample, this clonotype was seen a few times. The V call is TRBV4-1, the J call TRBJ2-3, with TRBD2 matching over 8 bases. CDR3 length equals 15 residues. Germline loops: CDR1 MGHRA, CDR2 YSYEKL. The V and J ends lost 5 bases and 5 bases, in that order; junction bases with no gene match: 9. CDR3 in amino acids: CASSKKREPVDTQYF. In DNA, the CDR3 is TGCGCCAGCAGCAAAAAGCGGGAGCCGGTAGATACGCAGTATTTT.

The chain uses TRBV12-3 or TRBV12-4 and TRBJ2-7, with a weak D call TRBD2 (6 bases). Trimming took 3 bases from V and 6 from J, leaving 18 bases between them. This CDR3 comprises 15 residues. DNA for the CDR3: TGTGCCAGCAGTTTCCTACTAGCCACCCGGGGCGAGCAGTACTTC. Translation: CASSFLLATRGEQYF.

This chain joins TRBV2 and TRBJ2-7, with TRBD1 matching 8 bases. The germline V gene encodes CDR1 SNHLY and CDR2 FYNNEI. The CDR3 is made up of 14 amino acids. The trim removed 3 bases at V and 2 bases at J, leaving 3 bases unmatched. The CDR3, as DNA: TGTGCCAGCAGTGAGCGGGACAGGACCTACGAGCAGTACTTC. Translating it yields CASSERDRTYEQYF.

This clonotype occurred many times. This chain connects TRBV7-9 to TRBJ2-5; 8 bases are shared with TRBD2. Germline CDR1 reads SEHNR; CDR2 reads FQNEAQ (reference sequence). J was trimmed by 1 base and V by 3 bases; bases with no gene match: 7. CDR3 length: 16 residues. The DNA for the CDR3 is TGTGCCAGCAGCTTCCAAAGCGGGAGAAGCCAAGAGACCCAGTACTTC. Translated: CASSFQSGRSQETQYF.

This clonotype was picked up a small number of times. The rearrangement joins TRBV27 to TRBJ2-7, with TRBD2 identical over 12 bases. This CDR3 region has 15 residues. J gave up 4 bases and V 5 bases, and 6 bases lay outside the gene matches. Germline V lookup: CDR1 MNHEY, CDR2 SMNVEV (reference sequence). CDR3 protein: CASSNGLAGGYEQYF. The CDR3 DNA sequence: TGTGCCAGCAGTAATGGGCTAGCGGGAGGGTACGAGCAGTACTTC.

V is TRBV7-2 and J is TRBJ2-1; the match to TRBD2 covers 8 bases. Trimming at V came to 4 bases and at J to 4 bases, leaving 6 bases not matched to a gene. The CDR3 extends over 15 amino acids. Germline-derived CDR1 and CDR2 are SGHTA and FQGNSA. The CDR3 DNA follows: TGTGCCAGCAGCTCAGAGCTAGCGGGTTACAATGAGCAGTTCTTC. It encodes CASSSELAGYNEQFF.

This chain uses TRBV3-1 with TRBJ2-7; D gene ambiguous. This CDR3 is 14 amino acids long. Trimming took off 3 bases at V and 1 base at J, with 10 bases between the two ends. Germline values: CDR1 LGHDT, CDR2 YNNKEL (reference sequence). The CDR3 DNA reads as TGTGCCAGCAGCCAGTTTTCCTATTCCTACGAGCAGTACTTC. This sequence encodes CASSQFSYSYEQYF.

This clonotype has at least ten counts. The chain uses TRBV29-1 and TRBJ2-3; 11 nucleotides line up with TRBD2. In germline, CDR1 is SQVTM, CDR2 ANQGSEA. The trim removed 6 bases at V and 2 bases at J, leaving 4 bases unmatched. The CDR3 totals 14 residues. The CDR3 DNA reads TGCAGCGTAGGGACTAGCGGTCCCACAGATACGCAGTATTTT. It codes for CSVGTSGPTDTQYF.

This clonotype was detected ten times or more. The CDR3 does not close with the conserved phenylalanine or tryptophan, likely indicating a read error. The CDR3 nucleotides are TGTGCCAGCAGCTTGGGGACAGGACAGTACGAGCAGTACTCC. Its protein product is CASSLGTGQYEQYS. V usage is TRBV5-5 and J usage is TRBJ2-7; the match to TRBD1 covers 7 bases. After removal of 0 bases from V and 4 bases from J, the junction contained 4 bases not matched to a gene. CDR3 size: 14 residues. The germline gives CDR1 SGHKS, CDR2 YYEKEE (reference sequence).

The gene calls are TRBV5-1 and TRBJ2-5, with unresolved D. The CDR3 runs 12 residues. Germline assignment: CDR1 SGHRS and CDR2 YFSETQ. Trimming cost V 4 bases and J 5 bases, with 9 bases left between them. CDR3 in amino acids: CASSLPMETQYF. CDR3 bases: TGCGCCAGCAGCCTACCCATGGAGACCCAGTACTTC.

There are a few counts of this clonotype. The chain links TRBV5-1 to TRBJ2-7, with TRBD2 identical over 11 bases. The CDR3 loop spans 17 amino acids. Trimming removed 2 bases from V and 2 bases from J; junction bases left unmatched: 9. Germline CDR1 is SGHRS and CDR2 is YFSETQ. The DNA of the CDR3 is TGCGCCAGCAGCTTTTCGCCTACTAGCGGGAGAACCTACGAGCAGTACTTC. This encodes CASSFSPTSGRTYEQYF.

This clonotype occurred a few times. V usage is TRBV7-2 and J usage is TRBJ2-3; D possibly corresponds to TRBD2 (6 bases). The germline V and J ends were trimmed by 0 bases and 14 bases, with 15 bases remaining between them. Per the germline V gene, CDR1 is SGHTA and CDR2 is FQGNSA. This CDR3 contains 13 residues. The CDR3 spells CASSLAVAALMYF. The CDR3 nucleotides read TGTGCCAGCAGCTTAGCCGTAGCGGCCCTCATGTATTTT.